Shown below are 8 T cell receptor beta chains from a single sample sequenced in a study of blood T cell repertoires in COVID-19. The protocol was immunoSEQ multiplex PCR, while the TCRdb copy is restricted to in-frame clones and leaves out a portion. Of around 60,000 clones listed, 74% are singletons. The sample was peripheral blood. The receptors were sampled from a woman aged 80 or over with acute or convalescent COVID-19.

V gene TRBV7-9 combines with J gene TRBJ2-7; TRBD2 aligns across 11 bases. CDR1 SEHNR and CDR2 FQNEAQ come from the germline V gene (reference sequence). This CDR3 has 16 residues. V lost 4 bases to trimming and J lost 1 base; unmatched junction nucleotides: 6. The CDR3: CASSSFSGRASYEQYF. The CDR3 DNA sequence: TGTGCCAGCAGCTCCTTTAGCGGGAGGGCGTCCTACGAGCAGTACTTC.

The CDR3 spells CASSLGQATYEQYF. Written as DNA, the CDR3 is TGTGCCAGCAGCTTAGGACAGGCAACCTACGAGCAGTACTTC. The chain recombines TRBV7-9 with TRBJ2-7, with a possible D match to TRBD1 (6 bases). Germline V gene sequence: CDR1 SEHNR, CDR2 FQNEAQ (reference sequence). Trimming took off 1 base at V and 2 bases at J, with 9 bases between the two ends. The CDR3 is 14 residues long. Based on the CDR3 plus reference TRBV7-9 and TRBJ2-7, the full variable domain is DTGVSQNPRHKITKRGQNVTFRCDPISEHNRLYWYRQTLGQGPEFLTYFQNEAQLEKSRLLSDRFSAERPKGSFSTLEIQRTEQGDSAMYLCASSLGQATYEQYFGPGTRLTVT.

CDR3 nucleotide sequence: TGTGCCACCAGAGACCCTCGACAGGGTGGGACAGATACGCAGTATTTT. Protein product: CATRDPRQGGTDTQYF. This chain joins TRBV15 and TRBJ2-3; 7 bases map to TRBD1. CDR1 and CDR2 from the germline V gene are LNHNV and YYDKDF (reference sequence). Unmatched junction bases numbered 12, after V lost 6 bases and J lost 3 bases. This CDR3 is built from 16 residues.

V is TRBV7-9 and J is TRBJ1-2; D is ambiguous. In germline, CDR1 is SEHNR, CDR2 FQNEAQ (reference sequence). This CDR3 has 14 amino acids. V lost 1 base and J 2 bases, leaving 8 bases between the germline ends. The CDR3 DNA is TGTGCCAGCAGCTTAGGGGCATCAAACTATGGCTACACCTTC. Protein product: CASSLGASNYGYTF.

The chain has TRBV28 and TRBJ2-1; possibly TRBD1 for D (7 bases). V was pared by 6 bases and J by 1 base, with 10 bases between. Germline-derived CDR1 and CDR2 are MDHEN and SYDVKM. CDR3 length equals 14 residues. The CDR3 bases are TGTGCCAGCAGGGCAGGGGGGTCCTACAATGAGCAGTTCTTC. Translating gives CASRAGGSYNEQFF. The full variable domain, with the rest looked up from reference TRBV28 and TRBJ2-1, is DVKVTQSSRYLVKRTGEKVFLECVQDMDHENMFWYRQDPGLGLRLIYFSYDVKMKEKGDIPEGYSVSREKKERFSLILESASTNQTSMYLCASRAGGSYNEQFFGPGTRLTVL.

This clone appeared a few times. The CDR3 DNA follows: TGTGCCAGTAGCGTCGGGACAGACATCCAAGAGACCCAGTACTTC. Translating it yields CASSVGTDIQETQYF. The chain couples TRBV19 to TRBJ2-5; TRBD1 aligns across 7 bases. CDR1 is LNHDA and CDR2 is SQIVND in the germline V gene (reference sequence). Trimming took 6 bases from V and 1 from J; bases not matched to a gene: 8. The CDR3 contains 15 residues. The whole variable domain, filled in from reference TRBV19 and TRBJ2-5, reads DGGITQSPKYLFRKEGQNVTLSCEQNLNHDAMYWYRQDPGQGLRLIYYSQIVNDFQKGDIAEGYSVSREKKESFPLTVTSAQKNPTAFYLCASSVGTDIQETQYFGPGTRLLVL.

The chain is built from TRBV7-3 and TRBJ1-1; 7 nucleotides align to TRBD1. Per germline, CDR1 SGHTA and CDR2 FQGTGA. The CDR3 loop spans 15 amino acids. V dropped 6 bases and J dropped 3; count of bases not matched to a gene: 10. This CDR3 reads CASSSIDRVDTEAFF. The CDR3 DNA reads TGTGCCAGCAGTTCCATCGACAGGGTGGACACTGAAGCTTTCTTT. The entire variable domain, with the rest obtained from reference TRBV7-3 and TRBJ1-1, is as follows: GAGVSQTPSNKVTEKGKYVELRCDPISGHTALYWYRQSLGQGPEFLIYFQGTGAADDSGLPNDRFFAVRPEGSVSTLKIQRTERGDSAVYLCASSSIDRVDTEAFFGQGTRLTVV.

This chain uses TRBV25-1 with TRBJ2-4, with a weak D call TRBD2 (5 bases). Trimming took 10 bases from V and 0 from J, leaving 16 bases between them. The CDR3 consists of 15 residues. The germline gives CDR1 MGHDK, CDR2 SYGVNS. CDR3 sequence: CAIQEASIAKNIQYF. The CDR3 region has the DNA TGTGCCATCCAGGAGGCGTCTATAGCCAAAAACATTCAGTACTTC.